Listed below are T cell receptor beta chains from one sample, sequenced in a study of blood T cell repertoires in COVID-19. Data came from immunoSEQ multiplex PCR; TCRdb stores just in-frame clones and leaves some out. The data hold some 160,000 clones, with 89% observed a single time. The sample comprised peripheral blood. These receptors were collected from a man in his sixties with acute or convalescent COVID-19. CDR3s include the opening cysteine and the closing phenylalanine or tryptophan. The D gene is left open where the match is weak. The size of a clone is reported for some rows only, either as once, few or many, or as a class for expanded clones.

clone size,J gene,D gene,V gene,CDR3 DNA,CDR3 protein
NA,TRBJ2-2,TRBD1,TRBV19,TGTGCCAGTATAAAGGGGACAGGGAGCACCGGGGAGCTGTTTTTT,CASIKGTGSTGELFF
NA,TRBJ2-7,NA,TRBV3-1/TRBV3-2,TGTGCCAGCAGCCAGGCTTACGAGCAGTACTTC,CASSQAYEQYF
NA,TRBJ1-1,TRBD1,TRBV7-9,TGTGCCAGCAGCTTAGCCGGGACAGGGGGGAAAACTGAAGCTTTCTTT,CASSLAGTGGKTEAFF
NA,TRBJ2-1,TRBD2,TRBV7-2,TGTGCCAGCAGCCGCGGGGGGTCCCAATACAATGAGCAGTTCTTC,CASSRGGSQYNEQFF
NA,TRBJ1-2,NA,TRBV12-3/TRBV12-4,TGTGCCAGCAGTCAGGGTTACGGCTACACCTTC,CASSQGYGYTF
NA,TRBJ1-4,TRBD1,TRBV11-2,TGTGCCAGCAGCTTAGGACAGGGAGTTAATGAAAAACTGTTTTTT,CASSLGQGVNEKLFF
NA,TRBJ1-1,NA,TRBV19,TGTGCCAGCGCGAATGATGAAGCCTCCCGGGGTGGTGGGGAAGCTTTCTTT,CASANDEASRGGGEAFF
NA,TRBJ2-5,TRBD2,TRBV9,TGTGCCAGCAGCGTAAGCTTCGGCGGGGGGTACCAAGAGACCCAGTACTTC,CASSVSFGGGYQETQYF
NA,TRBJ2-3,NA,TRBV4-3,TGCGCCAGCAGCACCGGGAGCACAGATACGCAGTATTTT,CASSTGSTDTQYF
NA,TRBJ1-2,TRBD1,TRBV6-5,TGTGCCAGCAGCCCGACAGGGGTTAACTATGGCTACACCTTC,CASSPTGVNYGYTF
NA,TRBJ2-2,NA,TRBV7-2,TGTGCCAGCAGCTTGCACAGGGAATACACCGGGGAGCTGTTTTTT,CASSLHREYTGELFF
NA,TRBJ1-1,NA,TRBV5-4,TGTGCCAGCAGCTTGGGACGGGGGAACACTGAAGCTTTCTTT,CASSLGRGNTEAFF
NA,TRBJ2-3,NA,TRBV20-1,TGCAGTGCTAGTGTAGTTTTCCCTAGCACAGATACGCAGTATTTT,CSASVVFPSTDTQYF
NA,TRBJ1-3,NA,TRBV5-1,TGCGCCAGCAGCTTTTACTCTGGAAACACCATATATTTT,CASSFYSGNTIYF
NA,TRBJ1-1,NA,TRBV5-1,TGCGCCAGCAATTCCCCCCGGACCTCTGGATCGGGGACTGAAGCTTTCTTT,CASNSPRTSGSGTEAFF
NA,TRBJ1-2,TRBD1,TRBV2,TGTGCCAGCAGTGCGGGACAGGGGTACTATGGCTACACCTTC,CASSAGQGYYGYTF
NA,TRBJ2-2,NA,TRBV7-9,TGTGCCAGCAGCTCAACAGGGATAAACACCGGGGAGCTGTTTTTT,CASSSTGINTGELFF
NA,TRBJ1-4,TRBD1,TRBV7-9,TGTGCCAGCAGCTCCACGGACAGGGGATTGACTAATGAAAAACTGTTTTTT,CASSSTDRGLTNEKLFF
NA,TRBJ1-2,TRBD1,TRBV4-3,TGCGCCAGCAGCCAAGTCGAGCAGGGGGCAGGACATGGCTACACCTTC,CASSQVEQGAGHGYTF
NA,TRBJ1-1,NA,TRBV7-2,TGTGCCAGCAGCTTGGGGGGGGCAGACGAAGCTTTCTTT,CASSLGGADEAFF
NA,TRBJ1-1,NA,TRBV7-3,TGTGCCAGCAGCTTAGGGGCCTCTCACGGGGGCACTGAAGCTTTCTTT,CASSLGASHGGTEAFF
NA,TRBJ1-1,NA,TRBV3-1/TRBV3-2,TGTGCCAGCAGCCCCATTGCCCTAGGGAACACTGAAGCTTTCTTT,CASSPIALGNTEAFF
once,TRBJ1-2,NA,TRBV30,TGTGCCTGGAGGGTGACTGGGACAAATGTGGGCTACACCTTC,CAWRVTGTNVGYTF
few,TRBJ2-7,TRBD1,TRBV28,TGTGCCAGCAGCGCCGCCGGGCGGGGACAGGGGTCGGGAGAGCAGTACTTC,CASSAAGRGQGSGEQYF
NA,TRBJ2-7,TRBD1,TRBV6-5,TGTGCCAGCACCGCCGGGACAGGGGACGAGCAGTACTTC,CASTAGTGDEQYF
NA,TRBJ2-1,NA,TRBV11-2,TGTGCCAGCAGCTTAGATCTTAGTACCTACAATGAGCAGTTCTTC,CASSLDLSTYNEQFF